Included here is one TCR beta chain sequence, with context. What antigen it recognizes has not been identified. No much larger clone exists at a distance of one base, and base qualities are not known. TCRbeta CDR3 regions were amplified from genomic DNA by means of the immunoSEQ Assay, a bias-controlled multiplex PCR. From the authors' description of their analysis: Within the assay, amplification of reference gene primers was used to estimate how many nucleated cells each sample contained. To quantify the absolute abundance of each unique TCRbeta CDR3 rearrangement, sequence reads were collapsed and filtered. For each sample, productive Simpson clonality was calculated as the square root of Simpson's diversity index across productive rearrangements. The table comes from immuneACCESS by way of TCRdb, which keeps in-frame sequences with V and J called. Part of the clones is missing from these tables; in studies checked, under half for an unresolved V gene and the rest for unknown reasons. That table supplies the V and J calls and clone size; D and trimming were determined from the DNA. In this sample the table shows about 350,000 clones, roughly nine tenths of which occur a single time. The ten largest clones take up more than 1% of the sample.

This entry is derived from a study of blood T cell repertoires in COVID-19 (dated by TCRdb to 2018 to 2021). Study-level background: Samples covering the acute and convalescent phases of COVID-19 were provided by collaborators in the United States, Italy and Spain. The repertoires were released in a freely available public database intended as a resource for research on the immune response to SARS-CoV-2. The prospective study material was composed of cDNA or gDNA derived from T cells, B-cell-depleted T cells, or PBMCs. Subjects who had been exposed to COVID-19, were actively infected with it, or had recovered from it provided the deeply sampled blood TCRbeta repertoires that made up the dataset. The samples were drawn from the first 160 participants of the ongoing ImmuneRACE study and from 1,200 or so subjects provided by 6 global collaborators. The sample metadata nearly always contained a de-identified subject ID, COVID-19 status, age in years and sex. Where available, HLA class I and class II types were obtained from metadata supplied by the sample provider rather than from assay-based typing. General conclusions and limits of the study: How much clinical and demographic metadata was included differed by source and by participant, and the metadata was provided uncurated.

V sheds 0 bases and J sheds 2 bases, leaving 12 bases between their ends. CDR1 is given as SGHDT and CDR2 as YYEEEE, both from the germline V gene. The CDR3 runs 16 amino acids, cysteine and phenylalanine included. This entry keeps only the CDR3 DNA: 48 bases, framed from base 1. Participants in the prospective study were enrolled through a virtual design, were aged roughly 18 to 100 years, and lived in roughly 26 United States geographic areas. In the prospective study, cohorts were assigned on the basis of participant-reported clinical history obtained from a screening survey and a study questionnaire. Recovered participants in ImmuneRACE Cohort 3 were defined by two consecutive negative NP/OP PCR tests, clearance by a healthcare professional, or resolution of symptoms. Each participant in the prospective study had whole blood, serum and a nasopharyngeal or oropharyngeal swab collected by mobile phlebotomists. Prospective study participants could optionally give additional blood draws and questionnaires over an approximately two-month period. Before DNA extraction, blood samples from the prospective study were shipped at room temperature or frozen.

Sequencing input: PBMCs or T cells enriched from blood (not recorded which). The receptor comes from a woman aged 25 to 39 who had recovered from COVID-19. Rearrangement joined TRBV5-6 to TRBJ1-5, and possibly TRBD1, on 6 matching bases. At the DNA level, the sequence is TGTGCCAGCAGCTTGGACAGGGAGGGTGGCAATCAGCCCCAGCATTTT. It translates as CASSLDREGGNQPQHF.